These T cell receptor beta chains were read from a single sample in a study of graft-versus-host responses after intestinal transplantation. Sequencing was performed with immunoSEQ multiplex PCR; in TCRdb, only in-frame clones are kept and a portion is missing. Of 80,000 to 90,000 clones in the sample, roughly 90% were seen once. These TCRs are of unknown antigen specificity. This sample comprised unstimulated CD4+ T cells sorted from spleen or lymph node cells, obtained before intestinal transplant. These receptor sequences come from a human donor who received an intestinal transplant. The CDR3 runs from the conserved cysteine through the conserved F or W. D genes are given only for firm matches. Size is stated for part of the rows, as once, few or many counts, or as a class when the clone is expanded.

D	J	size	V	DNA	CDR3
NA	TRBJ1-4	NA	TRBV2	TGTGCCAGCAGGAAGTCCGAACAAGAAAAACTATTTTTT	CASRKSEQEKLFF
TRBD1	TRBJ1-5	NA	TRBV5-4	TGTGCCAGCAGCTTGGGGGGGACAGACAATCAGCCCCAGCATTTT	CASSLGGTDNQPQHF
TRBD2	TRBJ2-7	NA	TRBV5-3	TGTGCCAGAAGCCCTCGGGGGGGTATAACCTCCTACGAGCAGTACTTC	CARSPRGGITSYEQYF
NA	TRBJ2-7	NA	TRBV5-4	TGTGCCAGCAGCCAAAAACAGGGAACCCTATCCTACGAGCAGTACTTC	CASSQKQGTLSYEQYF
NA	TRBJ2-7	NA	TRBV27	TGTGCCAGCAGTCCGGGACTCACCTACGAGCAGTACTTC	CASSPGLTYEQYF
NA	TRBJ1-2	once	TRBV10-3	TGTGCCATCAGACAGACGCCGATCTATGGCTACACCTTC	CAIRQTPIYGYTF
NA	TRBJ1-6	NA	TRBV6-1	TGTGCCAGCAGTACCCAAAGGGGTAATTCACCCCTCCACTTT	CASSTQRGNSPLHF
NA	TRBJ2-3	NA	TRBV5-4	TGTGCCAGCAGCTTATCACTCAACACAGATACGCAGTATTTT	CASSLSLNTDTQYF
NA	TRBJ2-7	NA	TRBV5-1	TGCGCCAGCAGCTTGGGTGCCAGGGAGGCCGAGCAGTACTTC	CASSLGAREAEQYF
NA	TRBJ1-4	NA	TRBV14	TGTGCCAGCAGCCAAGATTTGGGGCGAGGCGAAAAACTGTTTTTT	CASSQDLGRGEKLFF
NA	TRBJ2-1	NA	TRBV7-8	TGTGCCAGCAGAAGGACACCCCGACCCTACAATGAGCAGTTCTTC	CASRRTPRPYNEQFF
TRBD1	TRBJ1-2	NA	TRBV2	TGTGCCAGCACGCCACGCCTAGGCAGGGGGCTTATCGTGGGTGGCTACACCTTC	CASTPRLGRGLIVGGYTF
TRBD1	TRBJ1-1	NA	TRBV7-6	TGTGCCAGCAGCTTAGCGCGGGACAGAATGAACACTGAAGCTTTCTTT	CASSLARDRMNTEAFF
TRBD1	TRBJ1-5	NA	TRBV10-2	TGCGCCAGCAGTGAGTCAGGACAGGGAGGACAGCCCCAGCATTTT	CASSESGQGGQPQHF
NA	TRBJ1-2	NA	TRBV5-6	TGTGCCAGCAGCTTGGTAGGGGTACGGGGCTACACCTTC	CASSLVGVRGYTF
TRBD2	TRBJ2-2	NA	TRBV9	TGTGCCAGCAGCGCACTAGCGGGGATCACCGGGGAGCTGTTTTTT	CASSALAGITGELFF
TRBD1	TRBJ1-1	NA	TRBV5-4	TGTGCCACTAACAGGGGTACTTTAACTGAAGCTTTCTTT	CATNRGTLTEAFF
NA	TRBJ2-7	once	TRBV21-1	TGTGCCAGCAGCAAAGGGAGGGTAGCGGAGCAGTACTTC	CASSKGRVAEQYF
NA	TRBJ1-4	NA	TRBV10-3	TGTGCCACCAGTAGGGGAGGCACTAATGAAAAACTGTTTTTT	CATSRGGTNEKLFF
NA	TRBJ2-1	NA	TRBV7-9	TGTGCCAGCAGCTTGTCTAATGAGCAGTTCTTC	CASSLSNEQFF
NA	TRBJ1-6	NA	TRBV25-1	TGTGCCAGCAGTGAATTCGGACTGCTAAATTCACCCCTCCACTTT	CASSEFGLLNSPLHF
TRBD2	TRBJ2-7	NA	TRBV2	TGTGCCAGCAGTATAGCGGGGGCCTACGAGCAGTACTTC	CASSIAGAYEQYF
NA	TRBJ1-2	NA	TRBV5-1	TGCGCCAGCAGCCTCTGGTCTTCAGCTAACTATGGCTACACCTTC	CASSLWSSANYGYTF
NA	TRBJ2-7	NA	TRBV19	TGTGCCAGTAGTATACAATTCAGGAATGCCTACGAGCAGTACTTC	CASSIQFRNAYEQYF
TRBD1	TRBJ1-1	NA	TRBV6-5	TGTGCCAGCATCGAATCACAGGGGCCCCGGGAAGCTTTCTTT	CASIESQGPREAFF
NA	TRBJ2-2	NA	TRBV5-1	TGCGCCAGCAGCGGACAACAGGGAGTTCGGACCGGGGAGCTGTTTTTT	CASSGQQGVRTGELFF
NA	TRBJ1-2	NA	TRBV6-5	TGTGCCAGCAGTTACGGGCTTTATGGCTACACCTTC	CASSYGLYGYTF
NA	TRBJ1-5	NA	TRBV6-6	TGTGCCAGCACCCTTTATAGCAATCAGCCCCAGCATTTT	CASTLYSNQPQHF
NA	TRBJ1-1	NA	TRBV27	TGTGCCAGCAGTTATCAGGGGATGAACACTGAAGCTTTCTTT	CASSYQGMNTEAFF
TRBD1	TRBJ1-3	NA	TRBV18	TGTGCCAGCTCACCCCGACAGGGGCCCTCTGGAAACACCATATATTTT	CASSPRQGPSGNTIYF